Shown below are 14 T cell receptor beta chains from a single sample sequenced in a study of patients and donors after allogeneic stem cell transplantation. TCRdb called the RT-PCR reads again in MiXCR, with one record for every CDR3 protein. The sample records 900,000 to 1,000,000 distinct CDR3 sequences, over 15% being singletons. Sequenced sample: blood, either unsorted or a sorted T cell fraction (not recorded which). The receptors shown here come from a human donor who was either an allogeneic HSCT recipient or a stem cell or donor lymphocyte infusion donor (not recorded which). It is not recorded whose cells these are; they may come from a transplant donor.

This clonotype was recorded at least ten times. J is TRBJ2-2 and V is TRBV12-3 or TRBV12-4, with TRBD2 matching over 9 bases. V lost 2 bases, J lost 2 bases, and 9 bases stayed unmatched. This CDR3 has 18 residues. This chain's CDR3 is CASSLRTSARLNTGELFF. The CDR3, as DNA: TGTGCCAGCAGTTTACGGACTAGCGCACGATTAAACACCGGGGAGCTGTTTTTT.

This clonotype was counted a few times. This chain uses TRBV18 with TRBJ1-5; D call uncertain. Germline assignment: CDR1 KGHSH and CDR2 LQKENI. V gave up 4 bases and J gave up 4 bases, with 11 bases separating them. The CDR3 spans 14 residues. CDR3 residues: CASSLPGPNQPQHF. The DNA of the CDR3 is TGTGCCAGCTCACTGCCCGGGCCTAATCAGCCCCAGCATTTT.

The DNA of the CDR3 is TGCAGTGCTAGAAGAGGGGCGAGATATGAGCAGTTCTTC. Amino acids: CSARRGARYEQFF. This chain uses TRBV20-1 with TRBJ2-1; tentatively, D is TRBD1 or TRBD2 (5 bases each). Germline CDR1 and CDR2: DFQATT and SNEGSKA (reference sequence). CDR3 size: 13 residues. V lost 2 bases, J lost 8 bases, and 13 bases lay in between.

This clonotype appeared many times. The chain couples TRBV10-3 to TRBJ1-1; D remains unclear. With 3 bases removed from V and 5 bases from J, the gap between germline ends came to 19 bases. Germline V gene lookup returns CDR1 ENHRY and CDR2 SYGVKD. The CDR3 runs 16 residues. This CDR3 is CAISDLADTLGTEAFF. CDR3 bases: TGTGCCATCAGTGATCTCGCTGACACCCTGGGGACTGAAGCTTTCTTT.

This clonotype was observed a few times. V usage is TRBV27 and J usage is TRBJ1-2; the match to TRBD1 covers 9 bases. J gave up 6 bases and V 5 bases, and 4 bases lay outside the gene matches. Germline CDR1 is MNHEY and CDR2 is SMNVEV (reference sequence). The CDR3 runs to 13 residues. CDR3 bases: TGTGCCAGCAGTATGACAGGGGGTCATGGCTACACCTTC. The encoded protein is CASSMTGGHGYTF.

The V call is TRBV5-1, the J call TRBJ2-7, with 9 positions matching TRBD2. V shed 0 bases, J shed 4 bases, and the junction held 5 bases outside the gene matches. The germline gives CDR1 SGHRS, CDR2 YFSETQ. This CDR3 has 15 amino acids. CDR3 loop: CASSLVPSGEYEQYF. The DNA for the CDR3 is TGCGCCAGCAGCTTGGTTCCTAGCGGGGAATACGAGCAGTACTTC.

The chain employs TRBV9 and TRBJ1-2; D uncertain. V was shortened by 0 bases and J by 4 bases, with 10 bases between the two germline ends. The CDR3 contains 14 residues. CDR1 SGDLS and CDR2 YYNGEE come from the germline V gene. CDR3 nucleotides: TGTGCCAGCAGCGTAGATAGCTTATCCTATGGCTACACCTTC. This gives the protein CASSVDSLSYGYTF. The whole variable domain, remainder taken from reference TRBV9 and TRBJ1-2, is DSGVTQTPKHLITATGQRVTLRCSPRSGDLSVYWYQQSLDQGLQFLIQYYNGEERAKGNILERFSAQQFPDLHSELNLSSLELGDSALYFCASSVDSLSYGYTFGSGTRLTVV.

This sequence joins TRBV12-3 or TRBV12-4 and TRBJ2-1; the match to TRBD2 covers 9 bases. CDR3 length equals 15 residues. V shed 7 bases and J 4 bases; nucleotides not matched to a gene: 8. The CDR3 DNA reads TGTGCCAGCAACGCCGGGACTAGCCAATACAATGAGCAGTTCTTC. Protein sequence: CASNAGTSQYNEQFF.

This chain connects TRBV6-1 to TRBJ2-4; D may be TRBD2 (6 bases). The CDR3 consists of 15 residues. Germline V lookup: CDR1 MNHNS, CDR2 SASEGT. The V end was cut by 8 bases, the J end by 0 bases, with 14 bases between. The CDR3 region is CASGGSSLAKNIQYF. CDR3 coding DNA: TGTGCCAGCGGGGGGAGCTCACTAGCCAAAAACATTCAGTACTTC.

The gene calls are TRBV2 and TRBJ1-2; 9 nucleotides agree with TRBD1. Germline values: CDR1 SNHLY, CDR2 FYNNEI. The length of the CDR3 is 12 residues. Trimming took 7 bases from V and 4 from J; bases not matched to a gene: 1. In DNA, the CDR3 is TGTGCCAGCAACAGGGGGCTCTATGGCTACACCTTC. Residues: CASNRGLYGYTF.

This clonotype was seen more than once but under ten times. This rearrangement joins TRBV7-2 to TRBJ2-1; no clear D gene. Deletions cut 1 base from V and 0 bases from J, with 13 bases between. This CDR3 contains 17 residues. Germline V CDR1 and CDR2: SGHTA, FQGNSA. CDR3 coding DNA: TGTGCCAGCAGCTTAGAGGTTTTTGAAAGCTCCTACAATGAGCAGTTCTTC. This sequence encodes CASSLEVFESSYNEQFF.

A few counts support this clonotype. The V call is TRBV30, the J call TRBJ2-5, with D perhaps TRBD1 (6 bases). This CDR3 is 13 amino acids long. Germline CDR1 is GTSNPN and CDR2 is SVGIG (reference sequence). Between the trimmed V and J ends, which lost 6 bases and 7 bases, there was a span of 18 bases. The CDR3 is CACSQGPRGTQYF. DNA for the CDR3: TGTGCCTGCTCACAGGGCCCTAGGGGGACCCAGTACTTC.

The chain joins TRBV20-1 to TRBJ1-2; 9 bases map to TRBD1. CDR3 length: 14 amino acids. V shed 4 bases and J 4 bases; nucleotides not matched to a gene: 7. Per germline, CDR1 DFQATT and CDR2 SNEGSKA (reference sequence). In nucleotides, the CDR3 is TGCAGTGCTACCAGGACAGGGGTCGTCTATGGCTACACCTTC. Translated, it gives CSATRTGVVYGYTF.

This chain joins TRBV5-1 and TRBJ2-7; D not certain. V was clipped by 3 bases and J by 0 bases, with 13 bases between them. The CDR3 loop spans 15 amino acids. Germline CDR1 reads SGHRS; CDR2 reads YFSETQ. The CDR3, as DNA: TGCGCCAGCAGCTCCGTACCCACAAGCTCCTACGAGCAGTACTTC. Translating it yields CASSSVPTSSYEQYF. Supplemented by reference TRBV5-1 and TRBJ2-7, the full variable domain reads KAGVTQTPRYLIKTRGQQVTLSCSPISGHRSVSWYQQTPGQGLQFLFEYFSETQRNKGNFPGRFSGRQFSNSRSEMNVSTLELGDSALYLCASSSVPTSSYEQYFGPGTRLTVT.